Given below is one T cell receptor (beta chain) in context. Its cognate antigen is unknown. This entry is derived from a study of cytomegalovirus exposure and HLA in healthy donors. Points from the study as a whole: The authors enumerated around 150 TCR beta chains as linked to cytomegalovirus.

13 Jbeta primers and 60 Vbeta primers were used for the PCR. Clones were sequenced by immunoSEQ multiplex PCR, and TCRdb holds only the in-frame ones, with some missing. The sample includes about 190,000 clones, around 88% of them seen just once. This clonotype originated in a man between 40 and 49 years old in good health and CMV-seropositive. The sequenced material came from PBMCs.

The CDR3 DNA sequence: TGTGCCAGCAGTGATTTGGTCGACAGGGAGAATGGCTACACCTTC. Residues: CASSDLVDRENGYTF. The genes are TRBV7-9 and TRBJ1-2; the match to TRBD1 covers 7 bases. The CDR3 extends over 15 amino acids. Germline V gene lookup returns CDR1 SEHNR and CDR2 FQNEAQ (reference sequence). The V and J ends lost 6 bases and 6 bases, in that order; junction bases with no gene match: 13.